Below, 4 T cell receptor beta chains from the same sample are listed, as sequenced in a study of cytomegalovirus exposure and HLA in healthy donors. PCR was performed using 60 Vbeta and 13 Jbeta primers. Measured with immunoSEQ multiplex PCR; TCRdb has only the in-frame clones, and not every one. Recorded for this sample: approximately 190,000 clones. The sample taken for sequencing was PBMCs. These receptors all come from a boy aged 5-17 years in good health and CMV-seronegative.

CDR3 sequence reads: CASSLPVRETQYF. In nucleotides, the CDR3 is TGTGCCAGCAGCCTTCCGGTACGGGAGACCCAGTACTTC. This rearrangement joins TRBV11-2 to TRBJ2-5; unclear D gene. Germline loops: CDR1 SGHAT, CDR2 FQNNGV. This CDR3 is built from 13 residues. V lost 5 bases, J lost 5 bases, and 12 bases lay in between. Supplemented by reference TRBV11-2 and TRBJ2-5, the full variable domain reads EAGVAQSPRYKIIEKRQSVAFWCNPISGHATLYWYQQILGQGPKLLIQFQNNGVVDDSQLPKDRFSAERLKGVDSTLKIQPAKLEDSAVYLCASSLPVRETQYFGPGTRLLVL.

The chain joins TRBV19 to TRBJ1-4; D perhaps matches TRBD1 (5 bases). The V gene's germline CDR1 is LNHDA and CDR2 SQIVND (reference sequence). Trimming removed 7 bases at V and 5 bases at J, with 14 bases between. There are 14 residues in the CDR3. The CDR3 bases are TGTGCCAGTAACCCCCAGGGACTCAATGAAAAACTGTTTTTT. It yields the protein CASNPQGLNEKLFF. The full variable domain, its missing parts supplied by reference TRBV19 and TRBJ1-4, is DGGITQSPKYLFRKEGQNVTLSCEQNLNHDAMYWYRQDPGQGLRLIYYSQIVNDFQKGDIAEGYSVSREKKESFPLTVTSAQKNPTAFYLCASNPQGLNEKLFFGSGTQLSVL.

This chain links TRBV7-2 with TRBJ2-3; possibly TRBD2 for D (5 bases). V was cut by 7 bases and J by 1 base, with 18 bases left in between. The CDR3 sequence is 16 residues long. Germline assignment: CDR1 SGHTA and CDR2 FQGNSA. The CDR3 DNA reads as TGTGCCAGCACCCCACCGTGGGGAGTAGGCACAGATACGCAGTATTTT. Its translation is CASTPPWGVGTDTQYF.

The chain couples TRBV6-1 to TRBJ2-5, with D tentatively TRBD2 (5 bases). The germline gives CDR1 MNHNS, CDR2 SASEGT. The CDR3 is 15 amino acids. V shed 7 bases and J shed 5 bases, with 20 bases lying between them. CDR3 region: CASTRPVTSGETQYF. The DNA for the CDR3 is TGTGCCAGCACCCGCCCGGTTACCTCGGGGGAGACCCAGTACTTC.